These T cell receptor beta chains were read from a single sample in a study of blood T cell repertoires in COVID-19. Produced via immunoSEQ multiplex PCR; TCRdb's table is partial and in-frame only. The sample records around 80,000 clones, 70% to 80% being singletons. The sample consisted of peripheral blood. These receptors were obtained from a man aged 50 or older with active or convalescent COVID-19. Each CDR3 is given with its conserved first and last residue. The D gene is left open where the match is weak. Size is stated for part of the rows, as once, few or many counts, or as a class when the clone is expanded.

clone_size: -
j_call: TRBJ2-5
d_call: TRBD1
v_call: TRBV5-1
cdr3_aa: CASSSRTGSWETQYF
cdr3_nt: TGCGCCAGCAGCTCTCGGACAGGGTCCTGGGAGACCCAGTACTTC

clone_size: -
j_call: TRBJ2-3
d_call: TRBD2
v_call: TRBV18
cdr3_aa: CASTLAGSTDTQYF
cdr3_nt: TGTGCCAGCACACTAGCGGGGTCGACAGATACGCAGTATTTT

clone_size: -
j_call: TRBJ2-7
d_call: -
v_call: TRBV5-4
cdr3_aa: CASSRGTYYEQYF
cdr3_nt: TGTGCCAGCAGCCGAGGGACTTACTACGAGCAGTACTTC

clone_size: -
j_call: TRBJ2-7
d_call: TRBD1
v_call: TRBV9
cdr3_aa: CASSADRVAEQYF
cdr3_nt: TGTGCCAGCAGCGCGGACAGGGTCGCCGAGCAGTACTTC

clone_size: once
j_call: TRBJ2-3
d_call: -
v_call: TRBV24-1
cdr3_aa: CATSEAASFPRDTQYF
cdr3_nt: TGTGCCACCAGTGAAGCGGCCAGTTTTCCGCGGGATACGCAGTATTTT

clone_size: -
j_call: TRBJ2-1
d_call: TRBD2
v_call: TRBV29-1
cdr3_aa: CSVALAGGTSSYNEQFF
cdr3_nt: TGCAGCGTGGCCCTAGCGGGGGGTACAAGCTCCTACAATGAGCAGTTCTTC

clone_size: -
j_call: TRBJ2-5
d_call: TRBD2
v_call: TRBV6-5
cdr3_aa: CASSPGLLGQETQYF
cdr3_nt: TGTGCCAGCAGCCCGGGACTACTCGGTCAAGAGACCCAGTACTTC

clone_size: -
j_call: TRBJ2-1
d_call: TRBD1
v_call: TRBV2
cdr3_aa: CASSGQGGYNEQFF
cdr3_nt: TGTGCCAGCAGCGGACAGGGAGGCTACAATGAGCAGTTCTTC

clone_size: -
j_call: TRBJ2-2
d_call: -
v_call: TRBV21-1
cdr3_aa: CASNRGDEDTGELFF
cdr3_nt: TGTGCCAGCAACCGGGGGGACGAGGACACCGGGGAGCTGTTTTTT

clone_size: -
j_call: TRBJ2-7
d_call: TRBD1
v_call: TRBV11-2
cdr3_aa: CASRRPGQGAYEQYF
cdr3_nt: TGTGCCAGCAGGCGTCCGGGACAGGGGGCCTACGAGCAGTACTTC

clone_size: -
j_call: TRBJ2-7
d_call: -
v_call: TRBV3-1/TRBV3-2
cdr3_aa: CASSQAGQLSSYEQYF
cdr3_nt: TGTGCCAGCAGCCAGGCTGGACAGTTGAGCTCCTACGAGCAGTACTTC

clone_size: -
j_call: TRBJ2-5
d_call: TRBD2
v_call: TRBV5-6
cdr3_aa: CASSPLAGGPAKETQYF
cdr3_nt: TGTGCCAGCAGCCCACTAGCGGGGGGCCCGGCGAAAGAGACCCAGTACTTC

clone_size: once
j_call: TRBJ1-3
d_call: TRBD1
v_call: TRBV10-3
cdr3_aa: CAITPGQGAGNTIYF
cdr3_nt: TGTGCCATCACTCCGGGACAGGGGGCTGGAAACACCATATATTTT

clone_size: once
j_call: TRBJ1-6
d_call: -
v_call: TRBV2
cdr3_aa: CASTSQGQFASPLHF
cdr3_nt: TGTGCCAGCACCTCACAAGGACAGTTCGCTTCACCCCTCCACTTT

clone_size: -
j_call: TRBJ2-7
d_call: TRBD1
v_call: TRBV6-5
cdr3_aa: CATRTGDSVHEQYF
cdr3_nt: TGTGCCACCAGGACAGGCGATAGTGTGCACGAGCAGTACTTC

clone_size: -
j_call: TRBJ1-5
d_call: TRBD1
v_call: TRBV28
cdr3_aa: CASSSSGQAYSNQPQHF
cdr3_nt: TGTGCCAGCAGTTCCTCAGGACAGGCCTATAGCAATCAGCCCCAGCATTTT

clone_size: -
j_call: TRBJ2-6
d_call: -
v_call: TRBV3-1/TRBV3-2
cdr3_aa: CASSQRGGSGANVLTF
cdr3_nt: TGTGCCAGCAGCCAAAGGGGGGGGTCTGGGGCCAACGTCCTGACTTTC

clone_size: -
j_call: TRBJ1-6
d_call: -
v_call: TRBV27
cdr3_aa: CATSGGDSPLHF
cdr3_nt: TGTGCCACCTCGGGAGGGGATTCACCCCTCCACTTT

clone_size: -
j_call: TRBJ1-6
d_call: -
v_call: TRBV6-5
cdr3_aa: CASNQGNSPLHF
cdr3_nt: TGTGCCAGCAATCAGGGAAATTCACCCCTCCACTTT

clone_size: -
j_call: TRBJ1-4
d_call: -
v_call: TRBV11-2
cdr3_aa: CASSPGIRGEKLFF
cdr3_nt: TGTGCCAGCAGCCCCGGGATCCGAGGGGAAAAACTGTTTTTT

clone_size: -
j_call: TRBJ2-7
d_call: -
v_call: TRBV7-2
cdr3_aa: CASSLASMYEQYF
cdr3_nt: TGTGCCAGCAGCTTAGCGAGTATGTACGAGCAGTACTTC

clone_size: few
j_call: TRBJ1-1
d_call: TRBD1
v_call: TRBV5-1
cdr3_aa: CASSTGQAGGTEAFF
cdr3_nt: TGCGCCAGCAGCACCGGACAGGCGGGGGGCACTGAAGCTTTCTTT

clone_size: -
j_call: TRBJ2-5
d_call: -
v_call: TRBV3-1/TRBV3-2
cdr3_aa: CASSPRERARGTQYF
cdr3_nt: TGTGCCAGCAGCCCCAGGGAGCGGGCTCGGGGGACCCAGTACTTC

clone_size: -
j_call: TRBJ2-5
d_call: -
v_call: TRBV6-5
cdr3_aa: CASSYSPRGREETQYF
cdr3_nt: TGTGCCAGCAGTTACTCCCCCCGGGGGCGGGAGGAGACCCAGTACTTC

clone_size: -
j_call: TRBJ2-7
d_call: TRBD1
v_call: TRBV5-1
cdr3_aa: CASSLGQGARVFEQYF
cdr3_nt: TGCGCCAGCAGCTTAGGACAGGGGGCGAGGGTCTTCGAGCAGTACTTC